This T cell receptor (beta chain) was sequenced during a study of blood T cell repertoires in COVID-19. In the study overall: Sites across the United States, Italy and Spain contributed samples from acute and convalescent COVID-19.

Trimming pared 0 bases from V and 9 bases from J, leaving 4 bases between. The length of the CDR3 is 11 residues. The germline V gene encodes CDR1 SGHRS and CDR2 YFSETQ. Original processing notes: Amplification of reference gene primers provided the estimated nucleated cell counts. Assay: immunoSEQ multiplex PCR; the TCRdb copy retains only in-frame clones and omits some. V and J calls and clone size are those listed in that table; D and trimming were worked out from the DNA. The sample contains roughly 260,000 clones, less than 90% of which appear only once. The chain recombines TRBV5-1 with TRBJ2-1; D unresolved. This sequence originates from a man between 60 and 70 years old who had recovered from COVID-19. What was sequenced was peripheral blood. The CDR3 sequence: CASSLDGEQFF. The CDR3 coding sequence is TGCGCCAGCAGCTTGGACGGTGAGCAGTTCTTC.